The clone carrying this TCR beta chain has a handful of counts. Antigen specificity is unknown. These data come from a study of cytomegalovirus exposure and HLA in healthy donors. Study observations and caveats: In a later analysis, TCR beta V- and J-gene trimming showed a link to a missense DCLRE1C variant. Exclusion applied to some V segments, including TRBV6-2 and TRBV6-3, as they were indistinguishable. The study assumed roughly uniform donor sequencing depth for presence/absence analyses. Being productive about 90% or about 30% of the time was typical of most TCR beta V segments in an earlier analysis.

V was pared by 3 bases and J by 0 bases, with 12 bases between. This CDR3 has 15 amino acids. Per the germline V gene, CDR1 is SGHAT and CDR2 is FQDESV (reference sequence). The PCR used 60 Vbeta and 13 Jbeta primers. Assay: immunoSEQ multiplex PCR; the TCRdb copy retains only in-frame clones and omits some. The data contain some 90,000 clones, 70% to 85% of them singletons. The chain combines TRBV11-1 with TRBJ2-7; possible D gene TRBD1, 5 bases. This TCR was recovered from a man aged 50 or older in good health and CMV-seronegative. The specimen was PBMCs. The CDR3 DNA is TGTGCCAGCAGCTTTGGGGCAGGGTACTCCTACGAGCAGTACTTC. Translation gives CASSFGAGYSYEQYF.